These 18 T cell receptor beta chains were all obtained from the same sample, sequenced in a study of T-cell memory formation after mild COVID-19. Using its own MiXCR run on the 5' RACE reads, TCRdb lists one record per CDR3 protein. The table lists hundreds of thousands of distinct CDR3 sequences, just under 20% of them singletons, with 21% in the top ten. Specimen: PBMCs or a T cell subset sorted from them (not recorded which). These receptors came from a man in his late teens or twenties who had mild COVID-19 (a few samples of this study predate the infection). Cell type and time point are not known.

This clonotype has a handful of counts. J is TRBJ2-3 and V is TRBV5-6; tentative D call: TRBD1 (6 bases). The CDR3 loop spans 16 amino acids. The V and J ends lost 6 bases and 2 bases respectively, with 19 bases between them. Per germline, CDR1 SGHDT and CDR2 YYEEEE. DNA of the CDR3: TGTGCCAGCACCCCGGGACAACCGGAATACACAGATACGCAGTATTTT. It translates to CASTPGQPEYTDTQYF.

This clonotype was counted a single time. DNA for the CDR3: TGCAGCGTAGAAAGGGACAGCCAAGAGACCCAGTACTTC. It yields the protein CSVERDSQETQYF. This chain connects TRBV29-1 to TRBJ2-5, with 7 bases that match TRBD1. This CDR3 spans 13 amino acids. V trimming: 6 bases; J trimming: 1 base; junction bases outside the gene matches: 5. Germline V gene sequence: CDR1 SQVTM, CDR2 ANQGSEA.

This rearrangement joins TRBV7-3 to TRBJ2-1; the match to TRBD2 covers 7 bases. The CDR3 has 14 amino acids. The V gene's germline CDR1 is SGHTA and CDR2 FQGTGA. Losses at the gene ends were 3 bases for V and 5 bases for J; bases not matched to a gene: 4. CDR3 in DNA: TGTGCCAGCAGCTTGGCGGGAGCGCACAATGAGCAGTTCTTC. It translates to CASSLAGAHNEQFF.

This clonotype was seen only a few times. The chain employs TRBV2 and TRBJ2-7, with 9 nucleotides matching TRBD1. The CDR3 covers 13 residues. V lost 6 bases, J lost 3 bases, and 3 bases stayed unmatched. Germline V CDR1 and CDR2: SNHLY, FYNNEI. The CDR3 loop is CASRGTGNYEQYF. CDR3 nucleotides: TGTGCCAGCAGGGGGACAGGGAACTACGAGCAGTACTTC.

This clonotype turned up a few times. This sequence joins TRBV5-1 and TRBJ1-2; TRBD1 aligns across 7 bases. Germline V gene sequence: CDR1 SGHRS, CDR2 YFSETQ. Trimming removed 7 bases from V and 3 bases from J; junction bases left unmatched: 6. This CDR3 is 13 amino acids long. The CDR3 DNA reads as TGCGCCAGCCAAACCGGACAGGACTATGGCTACACCTTC. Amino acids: CASQTGQDYGYTF. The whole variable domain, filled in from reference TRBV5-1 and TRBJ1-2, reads KAGVTQTPRYLIKTRGQQVTLSCSPISGHRSVSWYQQTPGQGLQFLFEYFSETQRNKGNFPGRFSGRQFSNSRSEMNVSTLELGDSALYLCASQTGQDYGYTFGSGTRLTVV.

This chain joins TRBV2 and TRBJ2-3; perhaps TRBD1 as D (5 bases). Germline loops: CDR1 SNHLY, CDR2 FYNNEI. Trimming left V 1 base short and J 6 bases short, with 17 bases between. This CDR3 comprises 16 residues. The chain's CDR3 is CASSEVGLHRRDTQYF. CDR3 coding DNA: TGTGCCAGCAGTGAAGTGGGGCTACACCGTCGCGATACGCAGTATTTT.

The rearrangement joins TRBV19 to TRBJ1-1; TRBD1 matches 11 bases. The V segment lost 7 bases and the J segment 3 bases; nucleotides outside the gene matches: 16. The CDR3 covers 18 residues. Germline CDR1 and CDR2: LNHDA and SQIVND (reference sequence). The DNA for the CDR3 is TGTGCCAGTAAGCTGGGTCCGGACAGGGGGCCCCCCCACACTGAAGCTTTCTTT. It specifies CASKLGPDRGPPHTEAFF.

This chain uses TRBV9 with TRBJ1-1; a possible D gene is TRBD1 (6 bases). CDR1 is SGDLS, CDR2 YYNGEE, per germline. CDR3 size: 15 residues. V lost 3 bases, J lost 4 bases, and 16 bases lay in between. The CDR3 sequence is CASSARGVRGTEAFF. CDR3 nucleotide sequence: TGTGCCAGCAGCGCCAGGGGAGTCCGTGGCACTGAAGCTTTCTTT.

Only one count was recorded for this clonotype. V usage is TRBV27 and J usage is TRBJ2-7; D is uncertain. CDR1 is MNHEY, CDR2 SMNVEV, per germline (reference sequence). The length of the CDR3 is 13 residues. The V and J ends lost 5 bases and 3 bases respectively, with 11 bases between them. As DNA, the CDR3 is TGTGCCAGCAGTCTGGGGATCGACTACGAGCAGTACTTC. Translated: CASSLGIDYEQYF.

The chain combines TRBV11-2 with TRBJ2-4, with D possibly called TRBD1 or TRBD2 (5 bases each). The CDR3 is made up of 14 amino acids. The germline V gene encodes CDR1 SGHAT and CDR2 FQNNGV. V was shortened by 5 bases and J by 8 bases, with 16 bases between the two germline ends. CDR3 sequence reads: CASSLRDPLDIQYF. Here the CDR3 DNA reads TGTGCCAGCAGCCTCAGGGACCCCTTAGACATTCAGTACTTC.

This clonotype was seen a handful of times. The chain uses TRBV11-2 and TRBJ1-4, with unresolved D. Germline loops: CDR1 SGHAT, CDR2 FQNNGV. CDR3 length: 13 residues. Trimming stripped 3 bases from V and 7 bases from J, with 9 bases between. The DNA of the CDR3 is TGTGCCAGCAGCTTTCGGCCCCGTGAAAAACTGTTTTTT. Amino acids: CASSFRPREKLFF. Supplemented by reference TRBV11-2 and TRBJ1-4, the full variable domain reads EAGVAQSPRYKIIEKRQSVAFWCNPISGHATLYWYQQILGQGPKLLIQFQNNGVVDDSQLPKDRFSAERLKGVDSTLKIQPAKLEDSAVYLCASSFRPREKLFFGSGTQLSVL.

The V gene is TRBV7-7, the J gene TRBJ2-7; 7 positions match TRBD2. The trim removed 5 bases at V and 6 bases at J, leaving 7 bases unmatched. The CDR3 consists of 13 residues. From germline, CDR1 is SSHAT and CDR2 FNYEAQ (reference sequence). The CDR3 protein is CASSLASGGEQYF. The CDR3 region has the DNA TGTGCCAGCAGCCTCGCTTCGGGGGGCGAGCAGTACTTC.

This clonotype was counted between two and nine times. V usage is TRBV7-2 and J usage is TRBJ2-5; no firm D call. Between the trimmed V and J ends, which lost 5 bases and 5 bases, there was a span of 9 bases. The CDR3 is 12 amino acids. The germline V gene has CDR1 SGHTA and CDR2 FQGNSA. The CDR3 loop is CASSRPAETQYF. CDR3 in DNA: TGTGCCAGCAGCCGACCAGCGGAGACCCAGTACTTC.

CDR3 bases: TGTGCCAGCAGTTTAATATACTCAGGGGAGAGCTCCTACGAGCAGTACTTC. Its translation: CASSLIYSGESSYEQYF. The chain recombines TRBV12-3 or TRBV12-4 with TRBJ2-7; tentatively, D is TRBD1 (6 bases). The germline V and J ends were trimmed by 2 bases and 0 bases, with 17 bases remaining between them. The CDR3 extends over 17 amino acids.

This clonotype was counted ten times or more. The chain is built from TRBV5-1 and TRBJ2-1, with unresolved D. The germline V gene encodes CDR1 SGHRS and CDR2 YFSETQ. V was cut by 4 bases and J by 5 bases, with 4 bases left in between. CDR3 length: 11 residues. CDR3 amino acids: CASSRDNEQFF. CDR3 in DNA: TGCGCCAGCAGCCGAGACAATGAGCAGTTCTTC. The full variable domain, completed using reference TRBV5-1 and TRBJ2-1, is KAGVTQTPRYLIKTRGQQVTLSCSPISGHRSVSWYQQTPGQGLQFLFEYFSETQRNKGNFPGRFSGRQFSNSRSEMNVSTLELGDSALYLCASSRDNEQFFGPGTRLTVL.

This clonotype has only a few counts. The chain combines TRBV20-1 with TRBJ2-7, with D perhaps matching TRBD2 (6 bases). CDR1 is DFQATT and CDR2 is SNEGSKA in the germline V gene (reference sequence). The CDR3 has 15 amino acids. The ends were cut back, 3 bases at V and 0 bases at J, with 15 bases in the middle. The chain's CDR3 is CSARRRDSSSYEQYF. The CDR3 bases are TGCAGTGCTAGGCGTAGGGACTCCAGCTCCTACGAGCAGTACTTC.

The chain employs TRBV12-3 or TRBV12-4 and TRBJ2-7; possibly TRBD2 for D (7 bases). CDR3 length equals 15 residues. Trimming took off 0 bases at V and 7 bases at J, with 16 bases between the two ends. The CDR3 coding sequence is TGTGCCAGCAGTTTAGCGTTCGCGGGGGCCTGGGAGCAGTACTTC. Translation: CASSLAFAGAWEQYF.

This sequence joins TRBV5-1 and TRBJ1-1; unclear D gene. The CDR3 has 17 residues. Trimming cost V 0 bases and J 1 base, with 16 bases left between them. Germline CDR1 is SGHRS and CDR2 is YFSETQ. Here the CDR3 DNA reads TGCGCCAGCAGCTTGGGATCCAGCGGGCGTGGGAACACTGAAGCTTTCTTT. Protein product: CASSLGSSGRGNTEAFF.